One and the same sample provided the 32 T cell receptor beta chains below, sequenced in a study of T cell repertoires in cytomegalovirus infection (dated by TCRdb to the late 2010s). Their recognized antigens are unknown. TCRdb lists the instrument as Illumina HiSeq 1500. TCRdb reworked the public reads: Q25 trimming with fastp, MiXCR clone assembly, productive beta chains retained. All rows with the same CDR3 protein become a single entry with the most common DNA and genes. This sample has about 180,000 distinct CDR3 sequences in its table, and less than 25% of those were observed once. The ten largest clonotypes hold roughly 27% of the sample. This specimen's treatment or condition label, interpreted: in vitro stimulation with specific CMV peptide epitopes to enrich CMV-specific T cells. This specimen was CD8+ T cells from cultured PBMCs, taken from culture after CMV antigen stimulation. These receptors were taken from a human donor in good health (CMV status not recorded). Some clones in this sample may be carry-over from other donors' samples.

This clonotype was recorded a few times. The CDR3 region is CASTGTGNTGELFF. CDR3 nucleotide sequence: TGTGCCAGTACCGGGACAGGAAACACCGGGGAGCTGTTTTTT. The chain recombines TRBV19 with TRBJ2-2; 8 bases align to TRBD1. The CDR3 covers 14 residues. Germline assignment: CDR1 LNHDA and CDR2 SQIVND (reference sequence). V lost 7 bases, J lost 2 bases, and 3 bases stayed unmatched.

The table lists this clonotype with a few counts. The chain is built from TRBV4-1 and TRBJ1-2; possible D gene TRBD1, 5 bases. CDR3 length equals 17 residues. The V gene's germline CDR1 is MGHRA and CDR2 YSYEKL. Trimming cost V 0 bases and J 9 bases, with 23 bases left between them. The chain's CDR3 is CASSQDSGTVVLGSYTF. The CDR3 region has the DNA TGCGCCAGCAGCCAAGATTCCGGGACGGTGGTCCTAGGGAGCTACACCTTC.

This clonotype occurred a few times. V is TRBV7-8 and J is TRBJ2-7; unclear D gene. Germline values: CDR1 SGHVS, CDR2 FQNEAQ. The CDR3 consists of 14 residues. Between the trimmed V and J ends, which lost 7 bases and 2 bases, there was a span of 15 bases. For the CDR3, the DNA is TGTGCCAGCAATCAGCAATTTAGGACCTACGAGCAGTACTTC. Its translation is CASNQQFRTYEQYF.

The chain is built from TRBV4-3 and TRBJ1-2; D gene unclear. This CDR3 is built from 17 residues. The germline V and J ends were trimmed by 0 bases and 4 bases, with 18 bases remaining between them. Per germline, CDR1 LGHNA and CDR2 YSLEER. Written as DNA, the CDR3 is TGCGCCAGCAGCCAAGATCGGGCGGTGGGTCGGAGCTATGGCTACACCTTC. Its protein product is CASSQDRAVGRSYGYTF.

The chain is built from TRBV4-1 and TRBJ2-1; 7 positions match TRBD2. The CDR3 is 17 residues long. Looked up from germline, CDR1 is MGHRA and CDR2 is YSYEKL. J was trimmed by 5 bases and V by 2 bases; bases with no gene match: 12. CDR3 sequence reads: CASSQSWGGAFDNEQFF. The CDR3 nucleotides are TGCGCCAGCAGCCAATCCTGGGGGGGTGCTTTTGACAATGAGCAGTTCTTC.

This chain connects TRBV9 to TRBJ1-6; the match to TRBD1 covers 7 bases. Germline CDR1 SGDLS, CDR2 YYNGEE. The V segment lost 4 bases and the J segment 7 bases; nucleotides outside the gene matches: 14. The CDR3 covers 17 residues. CDR3 sequence (DNA): TGTGCCAGCAGCCCAAGAGGTATAGGACAGGCGAATTCACCCCTCCACTTT. Translated: CASSPRGIGQANSPLHF.

V and J are TRBV6-6 and TRBJ2-3; 7 positions agree with TRBD2. This CDR3 is built from 14 residues. Per germline, CDR1 MNHNY and CDR2 SVGAGI (reference sequence). The CDR3 sequence: CTSRRAGPTDTQYF. The DNA of the CDR3 is TGTACTTCAAGAAGAGCGGGACCCACAGATACGCAGTATTTT.

This clonotype was seen a handful of times. The chain couples TRBV27 to TRBJ1-4; TRBD1 aligns across 9 bases. The ends lost 5 bases at V and 2 bases at J; junction bases unmatched: 3. Germline CDR1 is MNHEY and CDR2 is SMNVEV (reference sequence). The CDR3 consists of 15 residues. The CDR3 DNA is TGTGCCAGCAGTCCCGGACAGGGGACTAATGAAAAACTGTTTTTT. Translation gives CASSPGQGTNEKLFF.

In this sample, this clonotype turned up a few times. The chain has TRBV7-2 and TRBJ2-7; D not certain. This CDR3 region has 15 residues. Trimming took off 6 bases at V and 7 bases at J, with 22 bases between the two ends. Germline V gene data show CDR1 as SGHTA and CDR2 as FQGNSA. The CDR3 nucleotides read TGTGCCAGCAGGCCGGACGGAAGAATAAACGAGGAGCAGTACTTC. Translation gives CASRPDGRINEEQYF. Full variable domain (rest looked up from reference TRBV7-2 and TRBJ2-7): GAGVSQSPSNKVTEKGKDVELRCDPISGHTALYWYRQSLGQGLEFLIYFQGNSAPDKSGLPSDRFSAERTGGSVSTLTIQRTQQEDSAVYLCASRPDGRINEEQYFGPGTRLTVT.

The genes are TRBV7-6 and TRBJ2-3, with TRBD2 matching over 12 bases. This CDR3 comprises 16 residues. Trimming removed 3 bases from V and 5 bases from J; junction bases left unmatched: 6. The V gene's germline CDR1 is SGHVS and CDR2 FNYEAQ. The CDR3 is CASSFGLAGPRDTQYF. The CDR3 DNA follows: TGTGCCAGCAGCTTTGGACTAGCGGGGCCAAGAGATACGCAGTATTTT.

J is TRBJ1-1 and V is TRBV6-1; D gene ambiguous. The CDR3 is 10 residues long. The V and J ends lost 4 bases and 7 bases respectively, with 4 bases between them. Germline-derived CDR1 and CDR2 are MNHNS and SASEGT. CDR3 amino acids: CASSGGEAFF. CDR3 nucleotide sequence: TGTGCCAGCAGTGGAGGTGAAGCTTTCTTT.

J is TRBJ1-4 and V is TRBV14; 10 bases are a match to TRBD1. With V trimmed by 5 bases and J by 8 bases, 11 bases remained unmatched. Germline V gives CDR1 SGHDN, CDR2 FVKESK. The CDR3 is 16 amino acids. CDR3 DNA sequence: TGTGCCAGCAGCTCACAGCCCGGGACAGGGGACGAAAAACTGTTTTTT. It codes for CASSSQPGTGDEKLFF. Together with reference TRBV14 and TRBJ1-4, the CDR3 gives the full variable domain: EAGVTQFPSHSVIEKGQTVTLRCDPISGHDNLYWYRRVMGKEIKFLLHFVKESKQDESGMPNNRFLAERTGGTYSTLKVQPAELEDSGVYFCASSSQPGTGDEKLFFGSGTQLSVL.

The rearrangement uses TRBV7-6 and TRBJ2-5; the D gene is possibly TRBD1 (5 bases). The CDR3 length is 14 residues. V lost 4 bases to trimming and J lost 9 bases, with 18 bases between them. Germline V gene data show CDR1 as SGHVS and CDR2 as FNYEAQ. The CDR3 here is CASSSQKGLQPQYF. CDR3 nucleotide sequence: TGTGCCAGCAGCTCGCAAAAGGGGCTTCAGCCCCAGTACTTC.

As for this clonotype: A read error is possible here, since a much larger clone lies one base away. CDR3 sequence (DNA): TGTGCCAGCAGCCCCGGGCGCACCTTTATCACAGATACGCAGTATTTT. Translation: CASSPGRTFITDTQYF. The chain has TRBV7-9 and TRBJ2-3; D gene uncertain. CDR3 length equals 16 residues. Germline V gene lookup returns CDR1 SEHNR and CDR2 FQNEAQ (reference sequence). Between the trimmed V and J ends, which lost 5 bases and 2 bases, there was a span of 17 bases.

This clonotype was observed a few times. V gene TRBV4-1 combines with J gene TRBJ2-7, with 9 positions matching TRBD1. CDR3 length equals 14 residues. V trimming: 4 bases; J trimming: 4 bases; junction bases outside the gene matches: 5. The germline V gene encodes CDR1 MGHRA and CDR2 YSYEKL. The CDR3 coding sequence is TGCGCCAGCAGCCGGGGACAGGGTAGGTACGAGCAGTACTTC. This sequence encodes CASSRGQGRYEQYF.

The sample holds a few counts of this clonotype. The rearrangement uses TRBV7-2 and TRBJ1-5; tentative D call: TRBD1 (5 bases). The V gene's germline CDR1 is SGHTA and CDR2 FQGNSA. The CDR3 covers 15 residues. V was trimmed by 5 bases and J by 0 bases, leaving 11 bases between them. CDR3 DNA: TGTGCCAGCAGCCGGTGGGGGGATAGCAATCAGCCCCAGCATTTT. Its protein product is CASSRWGDSNQPQHF.

The gene calls are TRBV7-6 and TRBJ1-4; 7 bases fit TRBD1. With V trimmed by 4 bases and J by 3 bases, 5 bases remained unmatched. CDR3 size: 15 residues. Looked up from germline, CDR1 is SGHVS and CDR2 is FNYEAQ. CDR3 nucleotides: TGTGCCAGCAGCTCTCGGACAGGAGCTAATGAAAAACTGTTTTTT. Translated: CASSSRTGANEKLFF.

The J gene is TRBJ1-2, the V gene TRBV6-1; possible D gene TRBD1, 6 bases. The V gene's germline CDR1 is MNHNS and CDR2 SASEGT. The CDR3 consists of 15 residues. Trimming took off 2 bases at V and 0 bases at J, with 10 bases between the two ends. The CDR3 here is CASSEWTAANYGYTF. As DNA, the CDR3 is TGTGCCAGCAGTGAATGGACAGCTGCTAACTATGGCTACACCTTC.

This chain links TRBV7-4 with TRBJ2-2, with a tentative D call TRBD2 (5 bases). The V end lost 6 bases, the J end lost 0 bases, and 17 bases lay between the germline ends. CDR1 and CDR2 (germline): SGHVT, SQSDAQ. This CDR3 comprises 17 residues. CDR3 DNA: TGTGCCAGCAGTCTGCCGACTATCTCTACGAACACCGGGGAGCTGTTTTTT. This sequence encodes CASSLPTISTNTGELFF. The full variable domain, its missing parts supplied by reference TRBV7-4 and TRBJ2-2, is GAGVSQSPRYKVAKRGRDVALRCDSISGHVTLYWYRQTLGQGSEVLTYSQSDAQRDKSGRPSGRFSAERPERSVSTLKIQRTEQGDSAVYLCASSLPTISTNTGELFFGEGSRLTVL.

There are many counts of this clonotype. CDR3 in DNA: TGCGCCAGCAGTGAAGGGACAGGATATTCCTACGAGCAGTACTTC. It is translated as CASSEGTGYSYEQYF. The chain is built from TRBV5-1 and TRBJ2-7, with 8 bases identical to TRBD1. CDR3 length: 15 amino acids. Germline V lookup: CDR1 SGHRS, CDR2 YFSETQ. V trimming: 5 bases; J trimming: 1 base; junction bases outside the gene matches: 8.

The DNA for the CDR3 is TGTGCCAGCAGCTTAGCGCTGGGGGTCGGGGCTGAAGCTTTCTTT. Translation gives CASSLALGVGAEAFF. The chain joins TRBV7-9 to TRBJ1-1, with a tentative D call TRBD1 (5 bases). The length of the CDR3 is 15 residues. Germline V lookup: CDR1 SEHNR, CDR2 FQNEAQ (reference sequence). Trimming stripped 0 bases from V and 6 bases from J, with 14 bases between.

J is TRBJ2-7 and V is TRBV19; D remains unclear. V gave up 4 bases and J gave up 0 bases, with 13 bases separating them. Germline CDR1 reads LNHDA; CDR2 reads SQIVND (reference sequence). CDR3 length equals 15 residues. CDR3 sequence reads: CASSTLHVSSYEQYF. The CDR3 DNA is TGTGCCAGTAGTACCCTACACGTGAGCTCCTACGAGCAGTACTTC.

This clonotype has only a few counts. The chain couples TRBV12-3 or TRBV12-4 to TRBJ1-3, with D unclear. V dropped 8 bases and J dropped 0 bases, with 14 bases sitting between them. This CDR3 spans 15 amino acids. The CDR3 is CASDDGRRSGNTIYF. Written as DNA, the CDR3 is TGTGCCAGCGACGACGGTCGGCGCTCTGGAAACACCATATATTTT.

On this clonotype: The germline gene is not matched at one end of the junction; a read error may be the cause. The V and J genes are TRBV7-9 and TRBJ1-1; the match to TRBD1 covers 7 bases. The germline gives CDR1 SEHNR, CDR2 FQNEAQ (reference sequence). The CDR3 length is 15 residues. The CDR3 region has the DNA TGTGCCAGCAGCTTCCGGGACAGTCTGAACGCTGAAGCTTTCTTT. Encoded protein: CASSFRDSLNAEAFF.

The chain carries TRBV7-3 and TRBJ1-1; D unclear. The CDR3 length is 15 residues. CDR1 is SGHTA, CDR2 FQGTGA, per germline. Trimming took 0 bases from V and 0 from J, leaving 8 bases between them. CDR3 protein: CASSLTHAMNTEAFF. CDR3 nucleotide sequence: TGTGCCAGCAGCTTAACCCACGCTATGAACACTGAAGCTTTCTTT.

The rearrangement joins TRBV12-3 or TRBV12-4 to TRBJ2-5, with D possibly TRBD1 on 6 matching bases. Trimming shortened V by 5 bases and J by 7 bases, and 14 bases separated the two germline ends. This CDR3 region has 13 residues. The CDR3 loop is CASSQGPSSTQYF. For the CDR3, the DNA is TGTGCCAGCAGTCAGGGGCCGTCTTCGACCCAGTACTTC.

This clonotype was detected a few times. The V call is TRBV28, the J call TRBJ1-5; a possible D gene is TRBD1 (5 bases). Trimming cost V 1 base and J 3 bases, with 16 bases left between them. The germline V gene encodes CDR1 MDHEN and CDR2 SYDVKM. The CDR3 contains 17 residues. The CDR3 here is CASSLFRDRGFNQPQHF. Written as DNA, the CDR3 is TGTGCCAGCAGTTTATTCCGGGACCGGGGTTTCAATCAGCCCCAGCATTTT.

This clonotype was counted many times. Here the CDR3 DNA reads TGTGCCAGCAGTGATGCGTATAGCAATCAGCCCCAGCATTTT. Translating it yields CASSDAYSNQPQHF. The rearrangement joins TRBV2 to TRBJ1-5, with D unresolved. The CDR3 consists of 14 residues. V lost 3 bases and J 0 bases, leaving 6 bases between the germline ends. Germline-derived CDR1 and CDR2 are SNHLY and FYNNEI.

This clonotype was recorded only once. The rearrangement links TRBV6-2 or TRBV6-3 to TRBJ1-1; D is ambiguous. Trimming removed 3 bases from V and 7 bases from J, with 15 bases in between. Germline assignment: CDR1 MNHEY and CDR2 SVGEGT. The CDR3 has 14 residues. CDR3 amino acids: CASSYSHSYGEAFF. The DNA of the CDR3 is TGTGCCAGCAGTTATTCCCATTCGTATGGTGAAGCTTTCTTT.

The CDR3 protein is CASSSGHLNTGELFF. CDR3 bases: TGTGCCAGCAGTTCGGGACATTTGAACACCGGGGAGCTGTTTTTT. The chain combines TRBV7-9 with TRBJ2-2; D perhaps matches TRBD1 (6 bases). The CDR3 has 15 residues. Germline lookup yields CDR1 SEHNR and CDR2 FQNEAQ (reference sequence). V lost 6 bases and J lost 1, with 12 bases in between.

This clonotype showed up just a few times. CDR3 DNA: TGTGCCAGCAGCCCCTCTAGCGGGGGGGCGGTAGATACGCAGTATTTT. Protein sequence: CASSPSSGGAVDTQYF. J is TRBJ2-3 and V is TRBV7-8, with 12 positions matching TRBD2. The junction had 8 bases not matched to a gene; V was cut back by 5 bases and J by 5 bases. The CDR3 sequence is 16 residues long. Germline assignment: CDR1 SGHVS and CDR2 FQNEAQ. The full variable domain, rest sourced from reference TRBV7-8 and TRBJ2-3, is GAGVSQSPRYKVAKRGQDVALRCDPISGHVSLFWYQQALGQGPEFLTYFQNEAQLDKSGLPSDRFFAERPEGSVSTLKIQRTQQEDSAVYLCASSPSSGGAVDTQYFGPGTRLTVL.

In its sample, this clonotype was seen a few times. The chain couples TRBV27 to TRBJ2-1; tentative D call: TRBD2 (7 bases). Germline loops: CDR1 MNHEY, CDR2 SMNVEV (reference sequence). V dropped 0 bases and J dropped 0 bases, with 9 bases sitting between them. The CDR3 runs 16 residues. The CDR3 is CASSLSGGGSYNEQFF. The DNA for the CDR3 is TGTGCCAGCAGTTTATCAGGGGGGGGCTCCTACAATGAGCAGTTCTTC.